This T cell receptor (beta chain) was recorded in a study of T cell responses to AZD1222 COVID-19 vaccine. Findings of the study overall: The CD4 TCRs associated with vaccination extended across spike and predominated at 160-218 and 743-854. Increased Spike-specific TCR breadth and depth were observed after two AZD1222 doses. Unmutated variant regions are reportedly the target of nearly half of TCRs that are spike-specific. The sample set comprised mostly white British donors with more females, and clonal diversity was possibly underestimated.

The V gene's germline CDR1 is MGHDK and CDR2 SYGVNS. The CDR3 extends over 13 amino acids. Trimming cost V 8 bases and J 6 bases; bases outside gene matches: 6. Of note for this clone: Its antigen is currently unknown.

Assay used: immunoSEQ multiplex PCR; TCRdb lists only in-frame clones, some missing. Of fewer than 90,000 clones listed, roughly 90% were seen once; the top ten hold roughly 24%. Here the sequenced sample was peripheral blood, taken on day 0 of AZD1222 vaccination. The V and J genes are TRBV25-1 and TRBJ1-4; 7 bases match TRBD1. This clonotype originated in an adult in good health. The CDR3 loop reads CASSDRVYEKLFF. CDR3 in DNA: TGTGCCAGCTCCGACAGGGTGTATGAAAAACTGTTTTTT.